A selection of T cell receptor beta chains follows, all from one sample in a study of shared clonotypes between healthy human individuals. Only in-frame clones appear in the TCRdb table, and some are missing; sequencing was by immunoSEQ multiplex PCR. The table has roughly 550,000 clones, about 95% seen once. Specimen: naive CD8+ T cells sorted from blood. The receptors here all came from a woman aged 30 to 39 in good health. The CDR3 runs from the conserved cysteine through the conserved F or W. Where a row states a size, it is once, few, many or the class of an expanded clone; other rows omit it.

clone size,V gene,J gene,CDR3 protein
.,TRBV9,TRBJ2-1,CASSPGQGDNEQFF
.,TRBV4-1,TRBJ2-7,CASSQTSAGVRGYEQYF
.,TRBV19,TRBJ2-3,CASSIGLAGPGDTQYF
.,TRBV11-2,TRBJ2-7,CASSLWTSGPYEQYF
few,TRBV20-1,TRBJ1-1,CSARDFGWAFF
once,TRBV11-1,TRBJ2-7,CASSPRDRGNYEQYF
.,TRBV5-6,TRBJ2-1,CASSLNLRDHWEFNEQFF
.,TRBV28,TRBJ2-3,CASSLAGEDTQYF
once,TRBV19,TRBJ1-1,CASTKGDFGTEAFF
few,TRBV6-5,TRBJ2-2,CASSYGTGDTGELFF
.,TRBV6-5,TRBJ2-3,CASSILAGETDTQYF
.,TRBV5-4,TRBJ2-1,CASSFWTGPPGEQFF
.,TRBV30,TRBJ1-3,CAWSVWASSGNTIYF
.,TRBV7-9,TRBJ2-1,CASSSTGAFNEQFF
.,TRBV27,TRBJ2-7,CASSLTGTSVYEQYF